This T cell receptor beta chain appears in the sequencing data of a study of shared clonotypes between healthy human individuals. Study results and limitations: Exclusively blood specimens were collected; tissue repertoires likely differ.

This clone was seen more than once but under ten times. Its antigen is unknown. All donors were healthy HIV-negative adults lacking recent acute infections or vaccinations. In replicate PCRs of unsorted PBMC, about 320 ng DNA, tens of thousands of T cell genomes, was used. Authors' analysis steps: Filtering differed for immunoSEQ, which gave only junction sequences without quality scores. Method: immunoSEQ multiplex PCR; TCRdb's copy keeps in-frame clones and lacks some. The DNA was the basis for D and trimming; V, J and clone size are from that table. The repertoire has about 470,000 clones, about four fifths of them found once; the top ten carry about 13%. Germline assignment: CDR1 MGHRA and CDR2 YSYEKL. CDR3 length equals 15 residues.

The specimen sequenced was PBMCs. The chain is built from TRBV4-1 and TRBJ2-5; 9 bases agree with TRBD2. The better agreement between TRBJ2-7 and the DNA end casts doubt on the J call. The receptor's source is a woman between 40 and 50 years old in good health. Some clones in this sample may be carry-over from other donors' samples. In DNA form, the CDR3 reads TGCGCCAGCAGCCAACTTGAGCGGGGGGACTACGAGCAGTACTTC. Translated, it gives CASSQLERGDYEQYF.